This TCR beta chain was identified during a study of T cells after yellow fever vaccination (dated by TCRdb to the late 2010s). Study-level background: Libraries from fractions with low cell numbers were prepared with the SMART-Seq v4 Ultra Low Input RNA kit. Blood was collected at multiple timepoints before and after primary and secondary immunization, and bulk PBMC replicates and cell subsets were isolated. The cohort comprised two healthy male donors, one aged 18 to 30 and one aged 30 to 40 years. To follow T-cell clones before and after both primary and booster YFV17D yellow fever vaccination, bulk TCR alpha and beta repertoires underwent longitudinal sequencing.

Inclusive of the bounding cysteine and phenylalanine, the CDR3 is 15 residues long. Of the read, only the CDR3 DNA is kept; its 45 bases are in frame from base 1. Trimming removed 2 bases from V and 5 bases from J; the gene matches leave 4 bases unexplained. CDR1 and CDR2 are read off the germline V gene as MNHEY and SVGAGI. The treatment or condition label here, explained by the study, means: live attenuated yellow fever vaccine strain. A standard Ficoll-Paque protocol was used to isolate PBMCs from peripheral blood. Dynabeads CD4 and CD8 positive selection kits were used to isolate CD4 and CD8 T-cell fractions. TriZol was used to extract RNA from bulk PBMCs, CD4 and CD8 fractions, and dextramer-positive and dextramer-negative fractions. This clonotype was found many times. The clone's antigen remains unknown. Base qualities were left out, and no much larger clone turns up one base away. The instrument was an Illumina NovaSeq 6000. TCR cDNA was synthesized by 5'RACE template switching, which introduced a universal primer site and unique molecular identifiers. Priming for cDNA synthesis came from both the TCR alpha and TCR beta constant segments. Library amplification involved two PCR steps, and the second step added sample barcodes and sequencing adapters. Sequencing of the libraries was done on either Illumina HiSeq 2500 (2x100 bp) or NovaSeq (2x150 bp). From the authors' description of their analysis: MIGEC was used to demultiplex reads and collapse the reads into UMI consensus sequences, and MiXCR was used for V(D)J alignment. Clonotypes responding to the vaccine were identified with edgeR on replicate PBMC samples, with the criteria of FDR below 0.01 and a log2 fold change above 5 up to day 15. CD4 or CD8 identity was assigned to each bulk clonotype according to whether the clonotype was present at higher abundance in the sequenced CD4 repertoire or the sequenced CD8 repertoire. Through fastp at Q25 and MiXCR, TCRdb rebuilt clones from the public reads, retaining in-frame beta chains. One record per CDR3 amino acid sequence lists the most common genes and DNA. TCRdb, not the original authors, processed these V and J calls. Present in this sample are some 220,000 distinct CDR3 sequences, roughly 3% of which were seen just once. The ten top clones hold less than 3.5% of the sample.

Results the study describes overall, beyond this receptor: A small share of clonotypes occurred in both CD4 and CD8 compartments, likely arising from convergent recombination. Most clones expanded after primary vaccination (almost 97% of CD4 and around nine tenths of CD8) were re-detected after the booster, suggesting that broad memory maintenance occurred. Computational filtering was needed because FACS-sorted repertoires could contain abundant contaminating clonotypes from the bulk population. The secondary T-cell response was found to be weaker but faster than the primary response, with a peak reached on day 5 rather than on day 15. Because only two donors were included in the study, the extent to which the findings can be generalized is limited.

The chain links TRBV6-5 with TRBJ2-5; TRBD1 aligns with 11 central bases. The sequences come from CD4+ T cells sorted from PBMCs, collected 10 days after the yellow fever booster vaccination. The TCR sequence derives from a man between 18 and 35 years old who received the YFV17D yellow fever vaccine. The DNA sequence is TGTGCCAGCAGTTACGGTGGGACAGGGGGGGAGACCCAGTACTTC. The encoded protein is CASSYGGTGGETQYF.